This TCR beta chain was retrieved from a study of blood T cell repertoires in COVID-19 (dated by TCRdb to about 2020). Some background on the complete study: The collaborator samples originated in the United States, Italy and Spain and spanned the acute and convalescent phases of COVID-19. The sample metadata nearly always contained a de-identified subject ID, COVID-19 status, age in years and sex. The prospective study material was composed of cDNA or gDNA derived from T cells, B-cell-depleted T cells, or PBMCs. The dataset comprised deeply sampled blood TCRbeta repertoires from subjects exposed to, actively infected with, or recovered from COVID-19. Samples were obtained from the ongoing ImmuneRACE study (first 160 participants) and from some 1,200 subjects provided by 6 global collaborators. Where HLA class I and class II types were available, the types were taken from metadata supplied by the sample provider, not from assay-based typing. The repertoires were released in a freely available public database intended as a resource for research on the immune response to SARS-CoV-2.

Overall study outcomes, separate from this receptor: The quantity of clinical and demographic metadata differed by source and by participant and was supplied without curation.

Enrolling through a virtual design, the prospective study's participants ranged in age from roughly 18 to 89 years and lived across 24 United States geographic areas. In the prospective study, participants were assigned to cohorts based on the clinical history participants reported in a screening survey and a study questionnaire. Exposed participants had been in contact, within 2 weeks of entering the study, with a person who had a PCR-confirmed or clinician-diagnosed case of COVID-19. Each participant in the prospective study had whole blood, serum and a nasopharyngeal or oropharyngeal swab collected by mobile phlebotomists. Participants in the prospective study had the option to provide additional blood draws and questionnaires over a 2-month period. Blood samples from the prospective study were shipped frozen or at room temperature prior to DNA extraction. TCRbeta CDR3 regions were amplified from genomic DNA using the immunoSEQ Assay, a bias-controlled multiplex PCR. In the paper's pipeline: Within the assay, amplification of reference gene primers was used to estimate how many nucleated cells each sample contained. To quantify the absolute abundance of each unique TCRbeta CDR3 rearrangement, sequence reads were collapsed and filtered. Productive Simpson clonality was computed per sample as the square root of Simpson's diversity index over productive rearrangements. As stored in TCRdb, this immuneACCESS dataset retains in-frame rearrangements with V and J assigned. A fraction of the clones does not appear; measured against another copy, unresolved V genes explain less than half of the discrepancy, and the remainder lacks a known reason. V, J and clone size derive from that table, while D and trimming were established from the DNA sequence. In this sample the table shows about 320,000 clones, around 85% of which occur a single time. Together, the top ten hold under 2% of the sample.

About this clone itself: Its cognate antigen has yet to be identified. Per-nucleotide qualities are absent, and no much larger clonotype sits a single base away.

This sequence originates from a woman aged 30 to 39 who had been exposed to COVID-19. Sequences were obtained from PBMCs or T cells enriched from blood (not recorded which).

The CDR3 here reads CASSVQGPSGNTIYF. The nucleotide sequence is given as TGTGCCAGTAGTGTACAGGGGCCCTCTGGAAACACCATATATTTT. Recombination connected TRBV19 to TRBJ1-3, with 7 bases in between that match TRBD1. Germline trimming amounts to 5 bases on V and 0 bases on J, with 4 as the count of junction bases outside the gene matches. The germline V gene (reference sequence) supplies CDR1 LNHDA and CDR2 SQIVND. The CDR3 holds 15 amino acids from the cysteine to the phenylalanine. The CDR3 DNA has 45 bases and is translated from base 1.